This T cell receptor (beta chain) came from a study of shared clonotypes between healthy human individuals. Libraries were prepared by immunoSEQ multiplex PCR; TCRdb keeps only in-frame clonotypes and omits some of them. The sample consists of fewer than 3 million clones, around 90% of them appearing once. The CDR3 spans 14 residues. V dropped 3 bases and J dropped 0 bases, with 8 bases sitting between them. Germline V gene lookup returns CDR1 MNHEY and CDR2 SMNVEV (reference sequence). The TCR comes from a man between 18 and 29 years old in good health. Some clones in this sample may be carry-over from other donors' samples. The chain recombines TRBV27 with TRBJ1-2, with D unresolved. Input material: naive CD4+ T cells from PBMCs. The subset was: CD45RA+ positively selected. The CDR3 loop is CASSFAGTNYGYTF. The CDR3, as DNA: TGTGCCAGCAGTTTCGCTGGGACTAACTATGGCTACACCTTC.